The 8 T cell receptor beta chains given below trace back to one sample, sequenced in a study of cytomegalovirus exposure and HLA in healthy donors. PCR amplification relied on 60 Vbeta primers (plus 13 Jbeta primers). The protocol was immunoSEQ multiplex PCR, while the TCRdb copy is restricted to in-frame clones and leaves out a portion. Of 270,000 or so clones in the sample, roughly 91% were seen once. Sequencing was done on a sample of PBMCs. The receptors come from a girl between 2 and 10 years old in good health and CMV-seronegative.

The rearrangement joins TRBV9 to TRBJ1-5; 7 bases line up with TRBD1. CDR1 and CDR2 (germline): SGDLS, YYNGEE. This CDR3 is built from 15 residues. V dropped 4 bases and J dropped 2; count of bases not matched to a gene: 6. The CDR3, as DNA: TGTGCCAGCAGCCAGACAGGGTTCGGCAATCAGCCCCAGCATTTT. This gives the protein CASSQTGFGNQPQHF.

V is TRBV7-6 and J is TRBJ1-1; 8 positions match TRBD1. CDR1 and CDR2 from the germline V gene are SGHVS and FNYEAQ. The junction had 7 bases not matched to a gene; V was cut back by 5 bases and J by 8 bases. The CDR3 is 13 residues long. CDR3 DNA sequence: TGTGCCAGCAGCGTTGATGACAGGGGCGAAGCTTTCTTT. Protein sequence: CASSVDDRGEAFF.

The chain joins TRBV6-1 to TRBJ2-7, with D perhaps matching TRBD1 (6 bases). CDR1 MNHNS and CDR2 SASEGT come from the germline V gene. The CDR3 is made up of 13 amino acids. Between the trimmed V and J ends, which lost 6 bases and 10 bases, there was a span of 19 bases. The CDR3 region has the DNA TGTGCCAGCAGGGGGACACCCATCCCGCACCAGTACTTC. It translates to CASRGTPIPHQYF.

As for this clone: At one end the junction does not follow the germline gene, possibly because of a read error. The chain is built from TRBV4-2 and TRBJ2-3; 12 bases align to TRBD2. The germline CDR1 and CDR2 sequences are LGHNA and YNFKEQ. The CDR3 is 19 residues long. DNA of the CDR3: TGTGCCAGCAGCAAAGATCCGGCTAGCGGGGGGGGTACACAGAATACGCAGTATTTT. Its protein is CASSKDPASGGGTQNTQYF.

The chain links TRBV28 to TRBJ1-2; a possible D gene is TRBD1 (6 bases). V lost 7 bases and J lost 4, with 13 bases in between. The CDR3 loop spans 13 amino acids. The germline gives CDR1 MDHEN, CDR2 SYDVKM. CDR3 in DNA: TGTGCCAGCATCCCCCAGGGGATCTATGGCTACACCTTC. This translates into CASIPQGIYGYTF.

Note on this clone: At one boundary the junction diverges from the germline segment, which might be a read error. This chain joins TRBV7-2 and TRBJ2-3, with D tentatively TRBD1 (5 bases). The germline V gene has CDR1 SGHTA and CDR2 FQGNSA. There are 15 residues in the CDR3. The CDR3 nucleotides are TGTGCCAGCAGCTTATGGTCGGGTTCCACAGGTACGCAGTATTTT. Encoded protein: CASSLWSGSTGTQYF. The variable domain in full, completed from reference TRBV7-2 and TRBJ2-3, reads GAGVSQSPSNKVTEKGKDVELRCDPISGHTALYWYRQSLGQGLEFLIYFQGNSAPDKSGLPSDRFSAERTGGSVSTLTIQRTQQEDSAVYLCASSLWSGSTGTQYFGPGTRLTVL.

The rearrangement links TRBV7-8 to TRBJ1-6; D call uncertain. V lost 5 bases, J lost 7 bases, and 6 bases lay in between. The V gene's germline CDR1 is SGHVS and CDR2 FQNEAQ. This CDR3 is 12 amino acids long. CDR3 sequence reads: CASSLTNSPLHF. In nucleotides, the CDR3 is TGTGCCAGCAGCCTAACCAATTCACCCCTCCACTTT.

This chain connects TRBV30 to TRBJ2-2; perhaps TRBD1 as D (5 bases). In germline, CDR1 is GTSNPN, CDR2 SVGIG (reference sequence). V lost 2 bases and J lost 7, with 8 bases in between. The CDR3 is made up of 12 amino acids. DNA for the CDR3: TGTGCCTGGAGTCCAGGGCACGGGGAGCTGTTTTTT. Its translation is CAWSPGHGELFF.